The present TCR beta chain was sequenced within a study of STAT5B mutations in CD4+ large granular lymphocyte leukemia. The CDR3 is made up of 17 amino acids. Germline V lookup: CDR1 WSHSY, CDR2 SAAADI. Germline trimming cut 5 bases from V and 6 bases from J; bases unmatched to any gene: 16. This table comes from immunoSEQ multiplex PCR, and its TCRdb copy is limited to in-frame clones, with some not included. The repertoire holds 25,000 to 35,000 clones, roughly 79% seen once, with approximately 4.7% in the top ten. Sequencing was carried out using CD4+ T cells from blood buffy coats. This clonotype originated in a human donor in good health. The chain recombines TRBV10-2 with TRBJ2-3; TRBD1 agrees at 8 bases. In DNA, the CDR3 is TGCGCCAGCAGTTATGATCAGGGGGCCCAGCATTGGGATACGCAGTATTTT. Its protein is CASSYDQGAQHWDTQYF.